Listed here are 5 T cell receptor beta chains from one sample, sequenced in a study of T cells in Graves' hyperthyroidism and ophthalmopathy. Template material for amplifying TCR beta CDR3 regions consisted of RNA transcripts. HTBI primers were used for first-round RT-PCR of the TCR CDR3. TCRdb re-derived calls from the multiplex PCR reads in MiXCR, one entry per CDR3 protein. The table has 600,000 to 650,000 distinct CDR3 sequences, 15% to 20% seen once; the top ten hold approximately 3.9%. The sequenced sample consisted of blood. The source is a young woman with Graves' hyperthyroidism.

This clonotype occurred many times. V is TRBV2 and J is TRBJ2-1, with TRBD2 identical over 10 bases. Germline lookup yields CDR1 SNHLY and CDR2 FYNNEI. The trim removed 7 bases at V and 0 bases at J, leaving 6 bases unmatched. The CDR3 has 16 amino acids. Written as DNA, the CDR3 is TGTGCCAGCAAAGCGGGAGGGTCAAGCTCCTACAATGAGCAGTTCTTC. Translating gives CASKAGGSSSYNEQFF. Based on the CDR3 plus reference TRBV2 and TRBJ2-1, the full variable domain is EPEVTQTPSHQVTQMGQEVILRCVPISNHLYFYWYRQILGQKVEFLVSFYNNEISEKSEIFDDQFSVERPDGSNFTLKIRSTKLEDSAMYFCASKAGGSSSYNEQFFGPGTRLTVL.

CDR3 protein: CASSPTGRGGNTIYF. DNA for the CDR3: TGTGCCAGCAGCCCGACGGGGAGGGGTGGAAACACCATATATTTT. The chain employs TRBV5-5 and TRBJ1-3; tentative D call: TRBD1 (5 bases). This CDR3 is 15 amino acids long. Per germline, CDR1 SGHKS and CDR2 YYEKEE (reference sequence). V was pared by 4 bases and J by 3 bases, with 14 bases between.

A word on this clonotype: A much bigger clone sits one base away, suggesting this may be a read error. This chain uses TRBV28 with TRBJ2-3; possible D gene TRBD1, 6 bases. Germline CDR1 reads MDHEN; CDR2 reads SYDVKM. This CDR3 region has 14 residues. Written as DNA, the CDR3 is TGTGCCACCACAACAGACAGGTTCACAGATACGCGGTATTTT. Protein sequence: CATTTDRFTDTRYF.

Many counts were recorded for this clonotype. The rearrangement uses TRBV11-2 and TRBJ1-4, with D hard to call. In germline, CDR1 is SGHAT, CDR2 FQNNGV. The CDR3 contains 15 residues. Trimming removed 1 base at V and 5 bases at J, with 11 bases between. The CDR3 loop is CASSLVAGKNEKLFF. For the CDR3, the DNA is TGTGCCAGCAGCTTAGTGGCAGGCAAGAATGAAAAACTGTTTTTT. The full variable domain, its missing parts supplied by reference TRBV11-2 and TRBJ1-4, is EAGVAQSPRYKIIEKRQSVAFWCNPISGHATLYWYQQILGQGPKLLIQFQNNGVVDDSQLPKDRFSAERLKGVDSTLKIQPAKLEDSAVYLCASSLVAGKNEKLFFGSGTQLSVL.

The sample holds many counts of this clonotype. V gene TRBV6-1 combines with J gene TRBJ2-1; D not resolved. The CDR3 has 14 residues. Germline lookup yields CDR1 MNHNS and CDR2 SASEGT. Trimming stripped 9 bases from V and 0 bases from J, with 12 bases between. The CDR3 sequence is CASKQTSSYNEQFF. The DNA for the CDR3 is TGTGCCAGTAAACAGACGAGCTCCTACAATGAGCAGTTCTTC.